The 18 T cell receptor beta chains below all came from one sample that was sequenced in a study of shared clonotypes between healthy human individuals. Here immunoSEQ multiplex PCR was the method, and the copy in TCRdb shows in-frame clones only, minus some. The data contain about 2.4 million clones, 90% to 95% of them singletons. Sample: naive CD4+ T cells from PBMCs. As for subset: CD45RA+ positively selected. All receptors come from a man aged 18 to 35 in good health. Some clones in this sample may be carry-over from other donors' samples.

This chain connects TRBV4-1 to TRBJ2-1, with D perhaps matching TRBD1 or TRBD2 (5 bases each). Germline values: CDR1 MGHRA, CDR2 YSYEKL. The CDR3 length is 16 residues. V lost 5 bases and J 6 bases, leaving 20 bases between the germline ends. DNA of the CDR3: TGCGCCAGCAGCAGGGGTTCGGGAAGGCGGTCCAATGAGCAGTTCTTC. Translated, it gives CASSRGSGRRSNEQFF.

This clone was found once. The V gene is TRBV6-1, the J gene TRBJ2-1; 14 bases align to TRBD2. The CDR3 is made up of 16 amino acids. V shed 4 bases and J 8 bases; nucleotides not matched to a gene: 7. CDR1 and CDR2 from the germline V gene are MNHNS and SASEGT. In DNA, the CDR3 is TGTGCCAGCAGTGGGACTAGCGGGAGGTTGTACCATGAGCAGTTCTTC. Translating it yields CASSGTSGRLYHEQFF.

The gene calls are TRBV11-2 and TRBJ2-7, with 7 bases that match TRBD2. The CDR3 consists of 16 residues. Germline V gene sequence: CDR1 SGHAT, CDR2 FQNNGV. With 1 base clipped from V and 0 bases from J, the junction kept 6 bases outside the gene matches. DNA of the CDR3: TGTGCCAGCAGCTTAGCGGCTAGCGGTTACTCCTACGAGCAGTACTTC. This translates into CASSLAASGYSYEQYF. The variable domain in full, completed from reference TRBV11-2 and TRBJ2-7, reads EAGVAQSPRYKIIEKRQSVAFWCNPISGHATLYWYQQILGQGPKLLIQFQNNGVVDDSQLPKDRFSAERLKGVDSTLKIQPAKLEDSAVYLCASSLAASGYSYEQYFGPGTRLTVT.

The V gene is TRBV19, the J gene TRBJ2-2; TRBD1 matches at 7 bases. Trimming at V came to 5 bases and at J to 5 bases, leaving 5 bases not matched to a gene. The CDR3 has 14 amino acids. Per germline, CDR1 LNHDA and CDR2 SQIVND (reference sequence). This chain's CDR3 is CASSWDRPTGELFF. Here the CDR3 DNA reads TGTGCCAGTAGTTGGGACAGACCAACCGGGGAGCTGTTTTTT.

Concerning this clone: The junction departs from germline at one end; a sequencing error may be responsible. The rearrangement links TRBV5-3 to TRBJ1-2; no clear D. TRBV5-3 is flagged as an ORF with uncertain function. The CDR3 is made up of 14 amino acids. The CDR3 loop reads CASSLAGSNYGYTF. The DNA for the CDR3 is TGTGCCAGCAGCTTGGCGGGCTCTAACTATGGCTACACCTTC.

Here the CDR3 reads CASSYLDTEAFF. In DNA form, the CDR3 reads TGTGCCAGCAGTTACTTGGACACTGAAGCTTTCTTT. The J gene is TRBJ1-1, the V gene TRBV6-5, with unresolved D. Trimming stripped 1 base from V and 3 bases from J, with 3 bases between. The CDR3 runs to 12 residues. Germline V gene lookup returns CDR1 MNHEY and CDR2 SVGAGI.

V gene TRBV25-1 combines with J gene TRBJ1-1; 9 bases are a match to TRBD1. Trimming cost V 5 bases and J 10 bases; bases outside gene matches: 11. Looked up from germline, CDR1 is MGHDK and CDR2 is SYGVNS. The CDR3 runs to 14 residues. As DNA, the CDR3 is TGTGCCAGCAGTCCCCTCCCCGGGACAGGGAGAGCTTTCTTT. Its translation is CASSPLPGTGRAFF.

The DNA for the CDR3 is TGCGCCAGCAGCTTGAGCGGTCATCCTACAGATACGCAGTATTTT. Translation gives CASSLSGHPTDTQYF. The chain is built from TRBV5-1 and TRBJ2-3; possible D gene TRBD2, 5 bases. The CDR3 spans 15 residues. Germline CDR1 and CDR2: SGHRS and YFSETQ. Trimming left V 1 base short and J 3 bases short, with 12 bases between.

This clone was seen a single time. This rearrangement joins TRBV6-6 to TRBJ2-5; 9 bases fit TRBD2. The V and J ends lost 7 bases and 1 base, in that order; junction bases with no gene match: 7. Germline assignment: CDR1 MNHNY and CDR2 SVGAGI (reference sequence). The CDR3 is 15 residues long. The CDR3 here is CASKPMRGGQETQYF. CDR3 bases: TGTGCCAGCAAACCAATGCGGGGGGGCCAAGAGACCCAGTACTTC.

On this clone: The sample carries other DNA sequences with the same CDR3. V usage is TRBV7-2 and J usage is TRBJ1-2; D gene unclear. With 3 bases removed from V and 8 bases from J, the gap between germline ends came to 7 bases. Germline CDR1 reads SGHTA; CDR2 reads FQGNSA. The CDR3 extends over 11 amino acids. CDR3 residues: CASSLDGGYTF. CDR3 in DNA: TGTGCCAGCAGCTTGGACGGGGGCTACACCTTC.

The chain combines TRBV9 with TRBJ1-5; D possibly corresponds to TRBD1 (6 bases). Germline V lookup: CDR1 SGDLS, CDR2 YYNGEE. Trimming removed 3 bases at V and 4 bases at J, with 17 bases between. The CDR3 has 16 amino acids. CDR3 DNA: TGTGCCAGCAGCGGAGACCCCGGGACAATGAATCAGCCCCAGCATTTT. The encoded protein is CASSGDPGTMNQPQHF.

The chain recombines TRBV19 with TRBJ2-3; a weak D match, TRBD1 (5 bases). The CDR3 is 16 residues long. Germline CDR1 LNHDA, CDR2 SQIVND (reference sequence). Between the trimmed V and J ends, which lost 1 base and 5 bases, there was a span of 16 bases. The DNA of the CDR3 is TGTGCCAGTAGTATAGGGGGCCCAGGGAAGGGAGATACGCAGTATTTT. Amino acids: CASSIGGPGKGDTQYF. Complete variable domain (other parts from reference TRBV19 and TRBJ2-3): DGGITQSPKYLFRKEGQNVTLSCEQNLNHDAMYWYRQDPGQGLRLIYYSQIVNDFQKGDIAEGYSVSREKKESFPLTVTSAQKNPTAFYLCASSIGGPGKGDTQYFGPGTRLTVL.

DNA of the CDR3: TGTGCCATCAGCCCCGGGGGCGGCCGAGGGGAGACCCAGTACTTC. Translated: CAISPGGGRGETQYF. This chain links TRBV10-3 with TRBJ2-5; D is perhaps TRBD1 or TRBD2 (6 bases each). Trimming removed 6 bases at V and 5 bases at J, with 19 bases between. Germline-derived CDR1 and CDR2 are ENHRY and SYGVKD. The CDR3 is 15 residues long.

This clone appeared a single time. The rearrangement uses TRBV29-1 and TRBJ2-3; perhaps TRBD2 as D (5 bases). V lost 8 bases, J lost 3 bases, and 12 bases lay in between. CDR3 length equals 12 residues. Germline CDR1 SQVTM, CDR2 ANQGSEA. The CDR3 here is CSLSAGTDTQYF. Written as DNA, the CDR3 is TGCAGCTTAAGTGCGGGTACAGATACGCAGTATTTT.

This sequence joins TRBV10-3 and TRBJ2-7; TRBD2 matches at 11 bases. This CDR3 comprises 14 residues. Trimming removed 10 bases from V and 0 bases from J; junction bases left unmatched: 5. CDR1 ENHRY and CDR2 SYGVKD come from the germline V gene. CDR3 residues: CATRLAGSSYEQYF. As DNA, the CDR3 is TGTGCCACCCGACTAGCGGGGAGCTCCTACGAGCAGTACTTC.

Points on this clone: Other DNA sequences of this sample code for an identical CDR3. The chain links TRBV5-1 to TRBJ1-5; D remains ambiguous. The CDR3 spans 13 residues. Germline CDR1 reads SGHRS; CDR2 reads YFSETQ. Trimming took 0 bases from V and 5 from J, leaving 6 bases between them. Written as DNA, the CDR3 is TGCGCCAGCAGCTTGGCCACGGATCAGCCCCAGCATTTT. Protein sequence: CASSLATDQPQHF.

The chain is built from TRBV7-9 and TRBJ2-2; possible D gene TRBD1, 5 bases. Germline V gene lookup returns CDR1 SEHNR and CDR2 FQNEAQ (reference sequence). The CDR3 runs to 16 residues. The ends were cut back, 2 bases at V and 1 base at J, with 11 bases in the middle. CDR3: CASSLKGVGNTGELFF. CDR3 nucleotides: TGTGCCAGCAGCTTAAAAGGGGTCGGGAACACCGGGGAGCTGTTTTTT.

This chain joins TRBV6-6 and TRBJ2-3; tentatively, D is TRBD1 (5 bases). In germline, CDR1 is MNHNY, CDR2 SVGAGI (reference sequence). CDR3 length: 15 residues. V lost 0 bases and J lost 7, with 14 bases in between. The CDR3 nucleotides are TGTGCCAGCAGTTACTCTCAGCCAGCAGGGAATACGCAGTATTTT. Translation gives CASSYSQPAGNTQYF.